There are many counts of the clone carrying this T cell receptor beta chain. Its antigen is not known. Germline values: CDR1 MNHEY, CDR2 SVGEGT. V was clipped by 4 bases and J by 5 bases; unmatched bases: 7. This CDR3 has 15 residues. This specimen belongs to a study of T-cell reconstitution after alpha-beta-depleted transplantation in children. Study conclusions and caveats: There were some patients whose high TCRbeta diversity at day 60 came from surviving recipient T cells and thymic progenitors. Alpha-beta T cells present about two months after transplant were reported to originate from several hundred expanded graft clones. From newly produced T cells came most of the T-cell counts and diversity one year after transplant.

TCRbeta library construction was performed incorporating unique molecular identifiers. One entry per CDR3 protein results from TCRdb running MiXCR on the PCR reads. This sample has around 270,000 distinct CDR3 sequences, with roughly 7.8% found just once. The source is a female patient between 2 and 10 years old who had a stem cell transplant for Fanconi anemia, so the T cells may come from the graft donor. The input for sequencing was peripheral blood, taken 360 days after TCRalphabeta/CD19-depleted stem cell transplant. J is TRBJ2-2 and V is TRBV6-2 or TRBV6-3; 7 bases fit TRBD2. The CDR3 region is CASSSMTGGTGELFF. CDR3 nucleotide sequence: TGTGCCAGCAGTTCGATGACGGGAGGAACCGGGGAGCTGTTTTTT.